What follows are 5 T cell receptor beta chains derived from one specimen sequenced in a study of regulatory T cells in long-lasting Graves disease. TCR beta libraries were built with iRepertoire HTBI primers and Arm-PCR of CDR3 regions. Each CDR3 protein gets one entry after TCRdb re-called the multiplex PCR reads with MiXCR. Among 410,000 or so distinct CDR3 sequences, under 15% were seen once, and the ten largest hold over 15%. Time point meaning: newly diagnosed GD, antithyroid drugs for less than 3 months. Scientists built the TCR library using RNA that was extracted from PBMCs. The same sample was also studied in work on T cells in Graves' hyperthyroidism and ophthalmopathy.

Sequenced material: peripheral blood mononuclear cells (PBMCs), taken at new diagnosis, from a patient treated with antithyroid drugs. These TCRs come from a woman aged 25 to 39 with Graves disease.

This clonotype occurred many times. V is TRBV20-1 and J is TRBJ2-1, with TRBD2 matching 11 bases. The CDR3 totals 15 residues. CDR1 is DFQATT and CDR2 is SNEGSKA in the germline V gene (reference sequence). V was clipped by 6 bases and J by 3 bases; unmatched bases: 7. The CDR3 reads CSAQFGTSGYNEQFF. CDR3 DNA sequence: TGCAGTGCCCAGTTTGGGACTAGCGGCTACAATGAGCAGTTCTTC.

This sequence joins TRBV19 and TRBJ1-1; 7 bases are shared with TRBD1. CDR1 is LNHDA and CDR2 is SQIVND in the germline V gene (reference sequence). The junction had 6 bases not matched to a gene; V was cut back by 2 bases and J by 0 bases. The CDR3 length is 16 residues. The CDR3 nucleotides are TGTGCCAGTAGTATATGGAACAGGGGCGTGAACACTGAAGCTTTCTTT. As protein: CASSIWNRGVNTEAFF.

The chain links TRBV4-2 to TRBJ2-7; D is unresolved. Germline CDR1 and CDR2: LGHNA and YNFKEQ. Deletions cut 0 bases from V and 7 bases from J, with 13 bases between. The CDR3 is 14 amino acids. The CDR3 reads CASSQEKSAREQYF. CDR3 bases: TGTGCCAGCAGCCAAGAAAAGTCTGCTCGGGAGCAGTACTTC.

This clonotype has a count of ten or more. J is TRBJ2-5 and V is TRBV30, with D perhaps matching TRBD1 (7 bases). Germline V lookup: CDR1 GTSNPN, CDR2 SVGIG (reference sequence). The length of the CDR3 is 13 residues. The CDR3 sequence: CAATEGARETQYF. The CDR3 region has the DNA TGTGCTGCGACGGAGGGGGCACGGGAGACCCAGTACTTC.

A few counts support this clonotype. The gene calls are TRBV6-2 or TRBV6-3 and TRBJ1-3; maybe TRBD1 (5 bases). The CDR3 sequence is 16 residues long. V lost 3 bases, J lost 0 bases, and 12 bases lay in between. The germline CDR1 and CDR2 sequences are MNHEY and SVGEGT. This CDR3 is CASSYGHLSSGNTIYF. As DNA, the CDR3 is TGTGCCAGCAGTTATGGACACTTGAGCTCTGGAAACACCATATATTTT.